This T cell receptor (beta chain) derives from a study of control samples from healthy donors and cancer patients. Clones were sequenced by immunoSEQ multiplex PCR, and TCRdb holds only the in-frame ones, with some missing. The table shows roughly 120,000 clones, with roughly 90% occurring only once. V was trimmed by 7 bases and J by 7 bases, leaving 11 bases between them. Per the germline V gene, CDR1 is MNHEY and CDR2 is SVGAGI. This CDR3 spans 12 amino acids. This clone was counted between two and nine times. The J gene is TRBJ1-3, the V gene TRBV6-5; no firm D call. The sample consisted of PBMCs. The TCR comes from a woman in her fifties or sixties with lung cancer. This chain's CDR3 is CASMVDGNTIYF. The CDR3 DNA follows: TGTGCCAGCATGGTGGATGGGAACACCATATATTTT.